A single sample is the source of the 10 T cell receptor beta chains below, sequenced in a study of cytomegalovirus exposure and HLA in healthy donors. PCR employed 60 Vbeta and 13 Jbeta primers. This table comes from immunoSEQ multiplex PCR, and its TCRdb copy is limited to in-frame clones, with some not included. This sample has about 100,000 clones; about 75% occur once, and the top ten carry 7% to 9%. Sample: PBMCs. The receptors shown here come from a man aged 40-49 years in good health and CMV-seropositive.

The chain combines TRBV19 with TRBJ1-2; tentative D call: TRBD1 (6 bases). This CDR3 contains 13 residues. The V end was cut by 7 bases, the J end by 7 bases, with 16 bases between. From germline, CDR1 is LNHDA and CDR2 SQIVND (reference sequence). CDR3 DNA sequence: TGTGCCAGTACCCAGGGGATCCTTAGTGGCTACACCTTC. Translating gives CASTQGILSGYTF. Drawing the rest from reference TRBV19 and TRBJ1-2, the complete variable domain is DGGITQSPKYLFRKEGQNVTLSCEQNLNHDAMYWYRQDPGQGLRLIYYSQIVNDFQKGDIAEGYSVSREKKESFPLTVTSAQKNPTAFYLCASTQGILSGYTFGSGTRLTVV.

This clone came up a few times. The chain recombines TRBV29-1 with TRBJ2-7, with 7 positions matching TRBD2. J was trimmed by 1 base and V by 7 bases; bases with no gene match: 10. This CDR3 is built from 14 residues. Germline assignment: CDR1 SQVTM and CDR2 ANQGSEA. The CDR3 DNA sequence: TGCAGCGCGGTTAAAGCGGGAACGTCCTACGAGCAGTACTTC. Amino acids: CSAVKAGTSYEQYF.

J is TRBJ1-4 and V is TRBV2, with D hard to call. CDR3 length: 13 residues. V shed 11 bases and J shed 7 bases, with 17 bases lying between them. Germline CDR1 and CDR2: SNHLY and FYNNEI. This CDR3 reads CAWGGAKGEKLFF. Here the CDR3 DNA reads TGTGCCTGGGGAGGAGCTAAGGGTGAAAAACTGTTTTTT.

CDR3: CASRAPLRAYEQYF. CDR3 DNA: TGTGCCAGCAGGGCCCCCCTCAGGGCCTACGAGCAGTACTTC. The chain recombines TRBV6-1 with TRBJ2-7; D might be TRBD1 (5 bases). The length of the CDR3 is 14 residues. The V end lost 6 bases, the J end lost 2 bases, and 14 bases lay between the germline ends. From germline, CDR1 is MNHNS and CDR2 SASEGT.

The chain joins TRBV28 to TRBJ1-3; D may be TRBD1 (5 bases). The CDR3 consists of 17 residues. Trimming pared 3 bases from V and 12 bases from J, leaving 27 bases between. Per germline, CDR1 MDHEN and CDR2 SYDVKM. CDR3: CASSLGTALGSRVGIYF. The CDR3 coding sequence is TGTGCCAGCAGTTTGGGGACGGCCCTCGGGAGCAGGGTGGGCATATATTTT.

The chain carries TRBV5-4 and TRBJ2-5, with TRBD2 matching over 10 bases. Germline V gene data show CDR1 as SGHNT and CDR2 as YYREEE (reference sequence). This CDR3 has 17 amino acids. V shed 2 bases, J shed 4 bases, and the junction held 11 bases outside the gene matches. The CDR3 is CASSFPRSGGAGETQYF. In DNA form, the CDR3 reads TGTGCCAGCAGCTTCCCTCGCAGCGGGGGGGCGGGAGAGACCCAGTACTTC. Full variable domain (remainder filled in from reference TRBV5-4 and TRBJ2-5): ETGVTQSPTHLIKTRGQQVTLRCSSQSGHNTVSWYQQALGQGPQFIFQYYREEENGRGNFPPRFSGLQFPNYSSELNVNALELDDSALYLCASSFPRSGGAGETQYFGPGTRLLVL.

The rearrangement links TRBV29-1 to TRBJ1-4; TRBD1 matches 7 bases. V was clipped by 4 bases and J by 8 bases; unmatched bases: 10. Looked up from germline, CDR1 is SQVTM and CDR2 is ANQGSEA. CDR3 length: 14 residues. The chain's CDR3 is CSVGPSGQKEKLFF. The CDR3 DNA is TGCAGCGTTGGCCCCTCGGGACAGAAAGAAAAACTGTTTTTT. Using reference TRBV29-1 and TRBJ1-4 for the parts outside the CDR3, the full variable domain is SAVISQKPSRDICQRGTSLTIQCQVDSQVTMMFWYRQQPGQSLTLIATANQGSEATYESGFVIDKFPISRPNLTFSTLTVSNMSPEDSSIYLCSVGPSGQKEKLFFGSGTQLSVL.

This chain joins TRBV7-8 and TRBJ2-5; 7 bases fit TRBD2. With V trimmed by 5 bases and J by 5 bases, 11 bases remained unmatched. CDR1 and CDR2 (germline): SGHVS, FQNEAQ. The CDR3 is 15 residues long. CDR3 in DNA: TGTGCCAGCAGCCCCCATCGACTAGCTCGTGAGACCCAGTACTTC. It yields the protein CASSPHRLARETQYF.

The rearrangement uses TRBV7-2 and TRBJ1-2, with D hard to call. The CDR3 has 16 amino acids. The ends were cut back, 5 bases at V and 2 bases at J, with 18 bases in the middle. Germline V lookup: CDR1 SGHTA, CDR2 FQGNSA. For the CDR3, the DNA is TGTGCCAGCAGCGCAGCAGGAGGGTCCAACAACTATGGCTACACCTTC. Its translation: CASSAAGGSNNYGYTF.

V gene TRBV5-1 combines with J gene TRBJ2-1; 9 bases line up with TRBD2. Germline V gene lookup returns CDR1 SGHRS and CDR2 YFSETQ. V shed 4 bases and J 5 bases; nucleotides not matched to a gene: 7. The CDR3 has 15 amino acids. The CDR3: CASSPAGGGHNEQFF. The CDR3 DNA is TGCGCCAGCAGCCCAGCGGGAGGAGGCCACAATGAGCAGTTCTTC.